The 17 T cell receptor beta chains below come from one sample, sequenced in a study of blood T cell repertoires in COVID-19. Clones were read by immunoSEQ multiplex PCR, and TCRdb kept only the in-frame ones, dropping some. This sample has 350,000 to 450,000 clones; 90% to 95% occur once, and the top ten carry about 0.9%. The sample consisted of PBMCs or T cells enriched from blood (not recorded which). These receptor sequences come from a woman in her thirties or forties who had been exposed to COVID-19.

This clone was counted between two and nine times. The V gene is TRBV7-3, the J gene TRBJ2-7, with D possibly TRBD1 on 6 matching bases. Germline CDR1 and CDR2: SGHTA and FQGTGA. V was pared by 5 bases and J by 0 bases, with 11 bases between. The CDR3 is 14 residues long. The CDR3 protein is CASSPDRYSYEQYF. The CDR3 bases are TGTGCCAGCAGCCCGGACAGATACTCCTACGAGCAGTACTTC.

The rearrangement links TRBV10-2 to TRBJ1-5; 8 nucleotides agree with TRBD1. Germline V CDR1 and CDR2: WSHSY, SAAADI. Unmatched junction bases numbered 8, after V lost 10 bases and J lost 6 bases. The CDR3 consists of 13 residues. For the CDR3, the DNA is TGCGCCACCAATGACAGGGGCAGTCAGCCCCAGCATTTT. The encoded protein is CATNDRGSQPQHF.

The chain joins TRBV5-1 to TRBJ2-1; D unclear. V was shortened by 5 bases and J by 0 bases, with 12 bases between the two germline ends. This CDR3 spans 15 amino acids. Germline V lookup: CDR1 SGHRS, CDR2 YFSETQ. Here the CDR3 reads CASRSVLSSYNEQFF. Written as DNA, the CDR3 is TGCGCCAGCAGGTCGGTCCTGAGCTCCTACAATGAGCAGTTCTTC.

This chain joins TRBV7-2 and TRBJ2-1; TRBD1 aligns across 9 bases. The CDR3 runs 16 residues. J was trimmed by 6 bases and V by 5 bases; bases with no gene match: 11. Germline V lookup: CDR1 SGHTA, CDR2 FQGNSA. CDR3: CASSPRSGQGLNEQFF. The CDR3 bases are TGTGCCAGCAGCCCAAGGTCGGGACAGGGTCTCAATGAGCAGTTCTTC. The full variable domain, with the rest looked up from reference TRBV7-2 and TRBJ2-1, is GAGVSQSPSNKVTEKGKDVELRCDPISGHTALYWYRQSLGQGLEFLIYFQGNSAPDKSGLPSDRFSAERTGGSVSTLTIQRTQQEDSAVYLCASSPRSGQGLNEQFFGPGTRLTVL.

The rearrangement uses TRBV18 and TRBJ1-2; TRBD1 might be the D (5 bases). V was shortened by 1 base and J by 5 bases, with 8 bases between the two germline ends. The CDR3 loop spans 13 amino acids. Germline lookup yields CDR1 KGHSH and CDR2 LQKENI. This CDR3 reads CASSPRQGYGYTF. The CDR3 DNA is TGTGCCAGCTCACCACGGCAGGGTTATGGCTACACCTTC. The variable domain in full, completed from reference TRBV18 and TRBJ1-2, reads NAGVMQNPRHLVRRRGQEARLRCSPMKGHSHVYWYRQLPEEGLKFMVYLQKENIIDESGMPKERFSAEFPKEGPSILRIQQVVRGDSAAYFCASSPRQGYGYTFGSGTRLTVV.

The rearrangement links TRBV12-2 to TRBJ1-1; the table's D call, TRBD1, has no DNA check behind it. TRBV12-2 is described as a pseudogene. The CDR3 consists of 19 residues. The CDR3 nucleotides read TGTGCAAGTCGCTTAGAGGTCCTTCGACCCCGGACAGGGAGGACTGAAGCTTTCTTT. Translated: CASRLEVLRPRTGRTEAFF.

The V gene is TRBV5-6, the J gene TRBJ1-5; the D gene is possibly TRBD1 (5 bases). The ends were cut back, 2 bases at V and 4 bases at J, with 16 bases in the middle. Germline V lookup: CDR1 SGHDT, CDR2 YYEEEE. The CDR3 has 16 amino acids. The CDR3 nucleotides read TGTGCCAGCAGCTTCCTCTCCGGGGGGAGGAATCAGCCCCAGCATTTT. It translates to CASSFLSGGRNQPQHF. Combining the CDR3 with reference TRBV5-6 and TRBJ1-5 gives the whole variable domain DAGVTQSPTHLIKTRGQQVTLRCSPKSGHDTVSWYQQALGQGPQFIFQYYEEEERQRGNFPDRFSGHQFPNYSSELNVNALLLGDSALYLCASSFLSGGRNQPQHFGDGTRLSIL.

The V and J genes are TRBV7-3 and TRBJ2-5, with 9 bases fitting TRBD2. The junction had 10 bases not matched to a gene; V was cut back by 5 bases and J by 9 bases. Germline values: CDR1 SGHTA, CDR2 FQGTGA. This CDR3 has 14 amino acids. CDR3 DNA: TGTGCCAGCAGCCCCGAGCGGGCGGGAGGGGCCCAGTACTTC. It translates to CASSPERAGGAQYF.

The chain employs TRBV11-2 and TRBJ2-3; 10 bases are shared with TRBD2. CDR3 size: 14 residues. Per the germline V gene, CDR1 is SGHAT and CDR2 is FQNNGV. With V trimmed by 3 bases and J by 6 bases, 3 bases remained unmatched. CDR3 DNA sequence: TGTGCCAGCAGCTTTAGCGGGGGGTTGGATACGCAGTATTTT. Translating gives CASSFSGGLDTQYF.

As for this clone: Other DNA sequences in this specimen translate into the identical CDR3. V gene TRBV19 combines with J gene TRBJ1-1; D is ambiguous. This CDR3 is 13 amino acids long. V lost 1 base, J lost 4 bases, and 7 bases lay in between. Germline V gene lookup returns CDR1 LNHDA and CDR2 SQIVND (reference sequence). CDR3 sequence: CASSIGGGTEAFF. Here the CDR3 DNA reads TGTGCCAGTAGTATAGGGGGAGGCACTGAAGCTTTCTTT.

This CDR3 reads CASSVEQGARDEQFF. Here the CDR3 DNA reads TGTGCCAGCAGCGTAGAACAGGGGGCTCGCGATGAGCAGTTCTTC. The rearrangement links TRBV9 to TRBJ2-1; 9 nucleotides agree with TRBD1. CDR3 length: 15 residues. CDR1 is SGDLS and CDR2 is YYNGEE in the germline V gene. The junction had 6 bases not matched to a gene; V was cut back by 0 bases and J by 8 bases. Drawing the rest from reference TRBV9 and TRBJ2-1, the complete variable domain is DSGVTQTPKHLITATGQRVTLRCSPRSGDLSVYWYQQSLDQGLQFLIQYYNGEERAKGNILERFSAQQFPDLHSELNLSSLELGDSALYFCASSVEQGARDEQFFGPGTRLTVL.

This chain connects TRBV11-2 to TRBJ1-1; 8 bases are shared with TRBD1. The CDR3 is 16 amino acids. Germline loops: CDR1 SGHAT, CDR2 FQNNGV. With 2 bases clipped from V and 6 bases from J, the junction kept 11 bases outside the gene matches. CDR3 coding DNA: TGTGCCAGCAGCTTAAGACAGGGGATTATTTACCCTGAAGCTTTCTTT. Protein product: CASSLRQGIIYPEAFF.

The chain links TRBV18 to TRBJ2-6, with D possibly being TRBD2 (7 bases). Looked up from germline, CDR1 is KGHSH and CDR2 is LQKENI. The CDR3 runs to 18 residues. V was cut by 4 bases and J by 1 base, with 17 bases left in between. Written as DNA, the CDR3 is TGTGCCAGCTCACAACAGGGACTACCTTTTTCTGGGGCCAACGTCCTGACTTTC. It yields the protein CASSQQGLPFSGANVLTF. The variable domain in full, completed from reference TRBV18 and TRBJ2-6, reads NAGVMQNPRHLVRRRGQEARLRCSPMKGHSHVYWYRQLPEEGLKFMVYLQKENIIDESGMPKERFSAEFPKEGPSILRIQQVVRGDSAAYFCASSQQGLPFSGANVLTFGAGSRLTVL.

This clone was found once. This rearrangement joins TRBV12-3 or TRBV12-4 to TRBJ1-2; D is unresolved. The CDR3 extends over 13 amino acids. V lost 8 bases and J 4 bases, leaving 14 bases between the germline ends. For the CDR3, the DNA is TGTGCCAGCCGAAGTCGGCCTAGCTATGGCTACACCTTC. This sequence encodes CASRSRPSYGYTF.

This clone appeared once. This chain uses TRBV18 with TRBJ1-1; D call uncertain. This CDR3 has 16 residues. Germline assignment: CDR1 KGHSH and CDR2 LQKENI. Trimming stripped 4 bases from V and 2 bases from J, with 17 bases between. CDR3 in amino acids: CASSLGGGFGNTEAFF. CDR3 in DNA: TGTGCCAGCTCACTCGGCGGTGGGTTCGGAAACACTGAAGCTTTCTTT.

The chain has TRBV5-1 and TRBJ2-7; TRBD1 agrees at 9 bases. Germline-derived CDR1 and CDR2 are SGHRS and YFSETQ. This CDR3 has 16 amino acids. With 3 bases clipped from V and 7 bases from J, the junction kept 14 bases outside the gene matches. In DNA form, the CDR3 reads TGCGCCAGCAGCTCTCGTCCGGGACAGGGCTTTGGGGAGCAGTACTTC. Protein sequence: CASSSRPGQGFGEQYF.

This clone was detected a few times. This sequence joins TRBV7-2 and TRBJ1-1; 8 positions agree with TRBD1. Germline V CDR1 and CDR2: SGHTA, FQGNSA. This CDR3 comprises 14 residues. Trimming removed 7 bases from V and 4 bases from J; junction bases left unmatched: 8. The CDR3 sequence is CASTPGGAGTEAFF. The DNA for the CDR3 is TGTGCCAGCACTCCAGGGGGCGCGGGCACTGAAGCTTTCTTT.